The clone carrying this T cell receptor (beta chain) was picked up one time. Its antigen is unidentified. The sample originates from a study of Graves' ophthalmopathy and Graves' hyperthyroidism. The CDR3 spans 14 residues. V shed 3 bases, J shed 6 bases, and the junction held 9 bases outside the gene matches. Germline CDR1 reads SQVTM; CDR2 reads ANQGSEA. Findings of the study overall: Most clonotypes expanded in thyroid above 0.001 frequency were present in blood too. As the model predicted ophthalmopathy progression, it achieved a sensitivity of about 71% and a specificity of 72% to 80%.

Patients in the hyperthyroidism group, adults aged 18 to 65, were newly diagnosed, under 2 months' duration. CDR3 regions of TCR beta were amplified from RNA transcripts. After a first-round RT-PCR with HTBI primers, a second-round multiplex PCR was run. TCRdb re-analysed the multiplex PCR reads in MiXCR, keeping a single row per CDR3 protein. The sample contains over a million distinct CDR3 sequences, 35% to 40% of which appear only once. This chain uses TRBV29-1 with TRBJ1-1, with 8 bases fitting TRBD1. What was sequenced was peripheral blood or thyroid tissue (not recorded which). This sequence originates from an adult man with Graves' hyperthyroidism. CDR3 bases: TGCAGCGTTGATCCGGGACAGGCAGACCCTGAAGCTTTCTTT. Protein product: CSVDPGQADPEAFF.